This record covers a single T cell receptor (beta chain). Antigen specificity is unknown. There are 13 residues in the CDR3. The record originates from a study of T cells expressing NK-cell markers. Overall study: The authors derived TCR beta repertoires from sorted CD3+CD56+NKG2C+, CD3+CD56+NKG2C- and CD3+CD56-NKG2C+ T cells. The eight sequenced donors comprised seven who were HCMV-seropositive and one who was seronegative.

Study-wide results and limits: Each of roughly six donors carried dominant NKG2C+ clonotypes accounting for about 1.0-7.0% of CD8+ T cells. In several donors, dominant clonotypes made up roughly 28.3-65% of CD3+CD56-NKG2C+ cells.

TCRdb re-called the 5' RACE reads and gives one entry per CDR3 protein, without DNA. Listed are 5,500 to 8,000 distinct CDR3 sequences; around 64% falls within the top ten. This chain uses TRBV12-3 or TRBV12-4 with TRBJ1-1. Sequencing was done on a sample of blood T cells: a sorted CD56 or NKG2C T cell subset, CD4+ or CD8+ T cells, or bulk PBMC T cells (not recorded which). This receptor was identified in a man aged 18 to 69 in good health. The CDR3: CASSLVLYTEAFF.